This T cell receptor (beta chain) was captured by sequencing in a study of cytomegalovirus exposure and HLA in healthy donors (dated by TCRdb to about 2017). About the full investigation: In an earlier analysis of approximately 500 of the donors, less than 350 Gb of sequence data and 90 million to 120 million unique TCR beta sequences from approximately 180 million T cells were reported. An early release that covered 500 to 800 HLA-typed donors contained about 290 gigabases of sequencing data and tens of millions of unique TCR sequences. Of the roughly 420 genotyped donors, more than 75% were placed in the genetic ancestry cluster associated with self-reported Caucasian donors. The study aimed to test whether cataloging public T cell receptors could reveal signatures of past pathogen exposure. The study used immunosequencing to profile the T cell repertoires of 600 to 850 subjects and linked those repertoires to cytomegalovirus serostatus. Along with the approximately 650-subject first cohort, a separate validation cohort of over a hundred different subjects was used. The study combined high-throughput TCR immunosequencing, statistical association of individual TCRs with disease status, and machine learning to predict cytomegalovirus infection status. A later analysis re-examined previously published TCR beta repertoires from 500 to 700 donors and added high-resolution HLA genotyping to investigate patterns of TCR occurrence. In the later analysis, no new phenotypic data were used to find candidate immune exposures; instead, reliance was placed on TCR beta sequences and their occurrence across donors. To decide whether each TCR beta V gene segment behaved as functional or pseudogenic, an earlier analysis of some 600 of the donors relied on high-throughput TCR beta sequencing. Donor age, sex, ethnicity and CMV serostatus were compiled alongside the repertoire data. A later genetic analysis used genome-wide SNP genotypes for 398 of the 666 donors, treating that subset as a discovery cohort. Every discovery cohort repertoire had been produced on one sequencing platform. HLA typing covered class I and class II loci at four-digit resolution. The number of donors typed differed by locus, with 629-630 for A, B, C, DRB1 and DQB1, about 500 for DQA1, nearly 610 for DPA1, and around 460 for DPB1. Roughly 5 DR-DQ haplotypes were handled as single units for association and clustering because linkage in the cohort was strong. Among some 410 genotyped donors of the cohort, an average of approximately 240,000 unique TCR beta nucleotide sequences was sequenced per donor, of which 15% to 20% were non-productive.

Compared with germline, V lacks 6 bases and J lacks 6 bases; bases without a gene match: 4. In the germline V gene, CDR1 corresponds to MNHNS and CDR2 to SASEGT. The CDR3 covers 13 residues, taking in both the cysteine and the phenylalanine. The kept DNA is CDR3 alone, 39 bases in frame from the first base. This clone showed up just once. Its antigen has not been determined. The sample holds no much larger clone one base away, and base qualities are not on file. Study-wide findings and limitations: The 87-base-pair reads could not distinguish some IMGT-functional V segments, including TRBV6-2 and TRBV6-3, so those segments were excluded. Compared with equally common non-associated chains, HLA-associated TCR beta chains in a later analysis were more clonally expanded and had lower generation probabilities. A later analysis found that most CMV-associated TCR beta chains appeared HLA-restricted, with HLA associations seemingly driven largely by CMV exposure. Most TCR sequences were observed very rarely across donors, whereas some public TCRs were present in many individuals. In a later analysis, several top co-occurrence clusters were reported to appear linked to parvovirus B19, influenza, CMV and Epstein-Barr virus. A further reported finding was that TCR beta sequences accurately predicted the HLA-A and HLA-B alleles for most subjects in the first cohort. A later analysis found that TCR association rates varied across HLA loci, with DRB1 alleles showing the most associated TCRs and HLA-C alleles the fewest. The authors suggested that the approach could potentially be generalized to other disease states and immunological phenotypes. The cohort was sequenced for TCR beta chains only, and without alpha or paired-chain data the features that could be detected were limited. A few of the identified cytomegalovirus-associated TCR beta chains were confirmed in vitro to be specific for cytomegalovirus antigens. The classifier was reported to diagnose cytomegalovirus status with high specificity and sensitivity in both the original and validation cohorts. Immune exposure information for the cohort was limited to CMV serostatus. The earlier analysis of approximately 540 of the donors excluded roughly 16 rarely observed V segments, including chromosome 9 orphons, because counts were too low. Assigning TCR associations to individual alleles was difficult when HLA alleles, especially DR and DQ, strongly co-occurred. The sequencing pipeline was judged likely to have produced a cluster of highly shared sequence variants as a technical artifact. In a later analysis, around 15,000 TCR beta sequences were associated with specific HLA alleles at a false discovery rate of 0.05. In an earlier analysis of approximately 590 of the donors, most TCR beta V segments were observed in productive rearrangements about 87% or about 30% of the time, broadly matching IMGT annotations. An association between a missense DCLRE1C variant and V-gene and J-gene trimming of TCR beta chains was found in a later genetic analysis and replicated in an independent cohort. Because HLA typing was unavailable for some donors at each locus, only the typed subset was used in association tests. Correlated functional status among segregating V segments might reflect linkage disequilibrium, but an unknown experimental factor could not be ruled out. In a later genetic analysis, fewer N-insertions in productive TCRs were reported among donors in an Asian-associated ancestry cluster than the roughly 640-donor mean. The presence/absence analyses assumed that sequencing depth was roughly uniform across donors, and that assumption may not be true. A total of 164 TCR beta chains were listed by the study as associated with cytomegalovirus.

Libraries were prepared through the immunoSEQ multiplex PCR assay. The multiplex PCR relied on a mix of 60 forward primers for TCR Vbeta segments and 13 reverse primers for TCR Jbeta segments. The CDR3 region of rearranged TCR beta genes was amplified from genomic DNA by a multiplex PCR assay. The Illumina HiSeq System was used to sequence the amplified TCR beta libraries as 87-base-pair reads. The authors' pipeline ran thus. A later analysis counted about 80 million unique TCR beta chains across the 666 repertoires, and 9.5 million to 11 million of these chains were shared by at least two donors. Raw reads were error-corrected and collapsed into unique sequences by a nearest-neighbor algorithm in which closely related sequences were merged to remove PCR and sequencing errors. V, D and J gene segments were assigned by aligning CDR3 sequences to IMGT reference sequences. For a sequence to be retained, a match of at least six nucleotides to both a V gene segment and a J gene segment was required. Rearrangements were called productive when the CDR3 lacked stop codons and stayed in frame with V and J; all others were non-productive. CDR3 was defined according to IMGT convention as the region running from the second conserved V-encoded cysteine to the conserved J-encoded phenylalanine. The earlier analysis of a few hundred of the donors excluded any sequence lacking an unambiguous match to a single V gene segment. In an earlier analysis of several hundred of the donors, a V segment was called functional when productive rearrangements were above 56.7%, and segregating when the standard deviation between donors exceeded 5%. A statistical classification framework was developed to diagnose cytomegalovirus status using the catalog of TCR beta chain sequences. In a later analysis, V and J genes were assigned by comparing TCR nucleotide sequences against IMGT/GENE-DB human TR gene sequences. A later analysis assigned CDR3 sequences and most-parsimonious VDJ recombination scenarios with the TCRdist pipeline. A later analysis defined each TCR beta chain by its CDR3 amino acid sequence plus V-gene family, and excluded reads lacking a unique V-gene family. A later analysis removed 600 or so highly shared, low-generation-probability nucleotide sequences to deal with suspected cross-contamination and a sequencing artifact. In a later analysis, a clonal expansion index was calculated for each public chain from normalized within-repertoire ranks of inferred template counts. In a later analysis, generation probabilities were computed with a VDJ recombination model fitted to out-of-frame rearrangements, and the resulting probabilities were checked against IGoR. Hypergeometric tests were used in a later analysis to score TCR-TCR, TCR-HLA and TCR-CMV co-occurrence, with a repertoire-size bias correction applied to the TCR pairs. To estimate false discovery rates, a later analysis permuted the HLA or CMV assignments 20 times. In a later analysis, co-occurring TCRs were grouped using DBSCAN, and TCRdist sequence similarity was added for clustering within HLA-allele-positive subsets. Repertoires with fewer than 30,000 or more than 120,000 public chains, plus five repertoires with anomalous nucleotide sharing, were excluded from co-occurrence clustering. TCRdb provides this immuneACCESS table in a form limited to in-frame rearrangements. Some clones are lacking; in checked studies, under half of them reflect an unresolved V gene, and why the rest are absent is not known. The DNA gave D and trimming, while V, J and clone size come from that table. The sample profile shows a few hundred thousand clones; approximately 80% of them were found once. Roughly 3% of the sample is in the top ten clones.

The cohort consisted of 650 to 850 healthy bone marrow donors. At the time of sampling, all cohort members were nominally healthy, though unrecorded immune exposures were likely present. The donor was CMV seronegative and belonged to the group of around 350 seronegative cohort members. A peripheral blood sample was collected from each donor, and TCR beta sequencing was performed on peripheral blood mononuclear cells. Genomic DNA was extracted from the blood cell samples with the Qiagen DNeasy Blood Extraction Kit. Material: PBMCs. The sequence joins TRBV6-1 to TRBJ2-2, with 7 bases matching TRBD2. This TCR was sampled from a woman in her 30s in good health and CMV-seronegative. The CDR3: CASRGSGAGELFF. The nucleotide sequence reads TGTGCCAGCAGGGGGAGCGGGGCCGGGGAGCTGTTTTTT.